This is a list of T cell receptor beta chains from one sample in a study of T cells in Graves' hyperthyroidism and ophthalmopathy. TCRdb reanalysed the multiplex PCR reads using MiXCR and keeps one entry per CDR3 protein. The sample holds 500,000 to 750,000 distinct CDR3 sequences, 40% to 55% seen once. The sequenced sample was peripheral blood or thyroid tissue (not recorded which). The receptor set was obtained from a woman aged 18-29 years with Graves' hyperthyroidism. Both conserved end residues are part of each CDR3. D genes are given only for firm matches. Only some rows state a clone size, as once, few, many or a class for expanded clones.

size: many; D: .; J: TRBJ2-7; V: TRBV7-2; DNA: TGTGCCAGCAGCTGGGGTCTCTACGAGCAGTACTTC; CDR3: CASSWGLYEQYF
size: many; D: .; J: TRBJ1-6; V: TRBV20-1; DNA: TGCAGTGCAAGGATACAGAGCTCCTATAATTCACCCCTCCACTTT; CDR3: CSARIQSSYNSPLHF
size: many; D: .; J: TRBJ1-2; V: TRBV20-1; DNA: TGCAGTGCTAGAACCGCTGGCGGCTACACCTTC; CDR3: CSARTAGGYTF
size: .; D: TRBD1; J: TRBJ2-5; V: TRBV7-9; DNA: TGTGCCAGCAGCTCCGGACAGGGTGGGACCCAGTACTTC; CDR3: CASSSGQGGTQYF
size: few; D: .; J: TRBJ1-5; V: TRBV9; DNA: TGTGCCAGCAGCGAGGGGCCCGGGGGCGGTCAGCCCCAGCATTTT; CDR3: CASSEGPGGGQPQHF
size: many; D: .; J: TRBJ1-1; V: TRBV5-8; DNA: TGTGCCAGCAGCTTGGTGAGCAGGTGGAACACTGAAGCTTTCTTT; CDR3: CASSLVSRWNTEAFF
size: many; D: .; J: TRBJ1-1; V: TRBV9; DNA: TGTGCCAGCAGCACCCCAGGTAAATCGAGTGAAGCTTTCTTT; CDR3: CASSTPGKSSEAFF
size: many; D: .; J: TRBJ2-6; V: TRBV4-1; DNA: TGCGCCAGCAGGGGAGAAGGGGCCAACGTCCTGACTTTC; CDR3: CASRGEGANVLTF
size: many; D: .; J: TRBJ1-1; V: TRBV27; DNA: TGTGCCAGCAGTTTAGGGCAAGCGAACACTGAAGCTTTCTTT; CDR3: CASSLGQANTEAFF
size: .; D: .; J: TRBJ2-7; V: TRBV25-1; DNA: TGTGCCAGCAGTGAATATTTGGCTAGCAGGACCTACGAGCAGTACTTC; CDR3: CASSEYLASRTYEQYF
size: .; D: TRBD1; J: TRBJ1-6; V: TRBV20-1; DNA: TGCAGTGCCAGTAGTGAACGGGACAGTAATTCACCCCTCCACTTT; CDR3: CSASSERDSNSPLHF
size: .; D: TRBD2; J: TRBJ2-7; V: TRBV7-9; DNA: TGTGCCAGCAGCCGAAGCGGGGGCAGCTCCTACGAGCAGTACTTC; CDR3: CASSRSGGSSYEQYF
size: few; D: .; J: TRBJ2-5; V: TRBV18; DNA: TGTGCCAGCCCACCAACAGGGAAAGCGGAGACCCAGTACTTC; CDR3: CASPPTGKAETQYF
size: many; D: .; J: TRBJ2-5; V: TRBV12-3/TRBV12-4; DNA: TGTGCCAGCAGTTTAAAGGACAGCCTGCAGACCCAGTACTTC; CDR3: CASSLKDSLQTQYF
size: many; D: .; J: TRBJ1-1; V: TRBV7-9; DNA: TGTGCCAGCAGCTTGGGGTTGGGTCGGGACACTGAAGCTTTCTTT; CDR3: CASSLGLGRDTEAFF
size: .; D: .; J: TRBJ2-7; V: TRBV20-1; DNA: TGCAGTGCTAGCGGGAGCGCTAAGGAGCAGTACTTC; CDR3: CSASGSAKEQYF
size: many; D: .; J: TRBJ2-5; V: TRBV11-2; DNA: TGTGCCAGCAGCTTAGCTGTCCGTGAGACCCAGTACTTC; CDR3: CASSLAVRETQYF
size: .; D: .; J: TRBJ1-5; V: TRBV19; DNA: TGTGCCAGTAGTATAGATCGGGGGGGGGTGAGGGTTCAGCCCCAGCATTTT; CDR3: CASSIDRGGVRVQPQHF
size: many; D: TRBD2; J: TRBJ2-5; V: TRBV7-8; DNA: TGTGCCAGCAGGATAGCGGGGGAAGAGACCCAGTACTTC; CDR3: CASRIAGEETQYF
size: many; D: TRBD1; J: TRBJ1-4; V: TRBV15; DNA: TGTGCCACAAAGGCCGGGACAGTTGAAAAACTGTTTTTT; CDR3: CATKAGTVEKLFF
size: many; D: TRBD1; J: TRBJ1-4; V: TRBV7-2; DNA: TGTGCCAGCAGCCCAAACAGGGGGCTAGAAAAACTGTTTTTT; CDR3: CASSPNRGLEKLFF
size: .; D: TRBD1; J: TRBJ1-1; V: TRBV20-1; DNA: TGCAGTGCTGGCCGGGACAGGGGGAGGAACACTGAAGCTTTCTTT; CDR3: CSAGRDRGRNTEAFF
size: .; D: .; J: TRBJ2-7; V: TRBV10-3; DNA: TGTGCCATCAATGCAGGGGCCAGGTCATCCTACGAGCAGTACTTC; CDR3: CAINAGARSSYEQYF
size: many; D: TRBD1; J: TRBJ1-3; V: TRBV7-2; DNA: TGTGCCAGCAGCTCGACAGGGGAATTTGGAAACACCATATATTTT; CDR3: CASSSTGEFGNTIYF
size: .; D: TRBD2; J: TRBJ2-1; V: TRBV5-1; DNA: TGCGCCAGCAGCTCTGGGACTAGCGGGAAGTACAATGAGCAGTTCTTC; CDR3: CASSSGTSGKYNEQFF
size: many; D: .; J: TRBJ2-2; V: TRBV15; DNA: TGTGCCACCACGACGGTCCAGACTAGGTTGGGCACCGGGGAGCTGTTTTTT; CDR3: CATTTVQTRLGTGELFF
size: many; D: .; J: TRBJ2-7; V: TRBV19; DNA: TGTGCCAGTAGCGATAGCGGAGTCCTAGAGCAGTACTTC; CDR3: CASSDSGVLEQYF
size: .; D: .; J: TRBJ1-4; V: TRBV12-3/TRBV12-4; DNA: TGTGCCAGCAGTCCCGCGTGGGGGGAAAAACTGTTTTTT; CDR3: CASSPAWGEKLFF
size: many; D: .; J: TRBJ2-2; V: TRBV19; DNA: TGTGCCAGTAGTATGCAATGGCAGAGGAACACCGGGGAGCTGTTTTTT; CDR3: CASSMQWQRNTGELFF
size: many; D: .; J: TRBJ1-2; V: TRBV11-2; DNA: TGTGCCAGCAGAGCAGGGAATACCTTCCAGAACTATGGCTACACCTTC; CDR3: CASRAGNTFQNYGYTF
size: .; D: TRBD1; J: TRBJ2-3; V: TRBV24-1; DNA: TGTGCCACCAGTCCCGGAGGACAGGGAAATGGCTACACAGATACGCAGTATTTT; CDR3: CATSPGGQGNGYTDTQYF
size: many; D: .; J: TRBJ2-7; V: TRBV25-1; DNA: TGTGCCAGCAGTGAAGGTAGGGACGAGCAGTACTTC; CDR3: CASSEGRDEQYF
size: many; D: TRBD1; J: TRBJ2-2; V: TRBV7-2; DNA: TGTGCCAGCAGCTTACCCGACAGGGCGAGGGACACCGGGGAGCTGTTTTTT; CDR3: CASSLPDRARDTGELFF
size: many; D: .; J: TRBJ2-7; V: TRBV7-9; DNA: TGTGCCAGCAGCTTAGCGGGGACCTCCTACGAGCAGTACTTC; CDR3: CASSLAGTSYEQYF
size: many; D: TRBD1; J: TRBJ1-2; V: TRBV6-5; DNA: TGTGCCAGCAGTTACTCGAACAGGGGGAATGGCTACACCTTC; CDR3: CASSYSNRGNGYTF
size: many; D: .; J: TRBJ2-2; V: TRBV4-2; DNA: TGTGCCAGCAGCCAAGGAATCGGGTTCGACACCGGGGAGCTGTTTTTT; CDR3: CASSQGIGFDTGELFF
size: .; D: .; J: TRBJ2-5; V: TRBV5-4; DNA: TGTGCCAGCACCACCGGGACATCCGGAGAGACCCAGTACTTC; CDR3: CASTTGTSGETQYF
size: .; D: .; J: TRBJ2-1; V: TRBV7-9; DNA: TGTGCCAGCAGCTCCATCAGCCTAGCGTTGTTCTTC; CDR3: CASSSISLALFF
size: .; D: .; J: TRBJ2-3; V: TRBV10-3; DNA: TGTGCCATCAGTGATCTCCAGGGAGAGGGCACAGATACGCAGTATTTT; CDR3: CAISDLQGEGTDTQYF
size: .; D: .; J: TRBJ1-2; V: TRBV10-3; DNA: TGTGCCATCAGTGAAGGGCGTAACGGCTACACCTTC; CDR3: CAISEGRNGYTF
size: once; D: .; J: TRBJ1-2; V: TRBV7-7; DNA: TGTGCTAGCAGCTCACGGGACGTAGCTAACTATGGCTACACCTTC; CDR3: CASSSRDVANYGYTF
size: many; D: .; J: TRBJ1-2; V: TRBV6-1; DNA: TGTGCCAGCAGGATGACGGGGACCCACACCTTC; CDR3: CASRMTGTHTF
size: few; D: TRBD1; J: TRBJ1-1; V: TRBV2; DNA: TGTGCCAGCTCACCGGACAGGGCCACTGAAGCTTTCTTT; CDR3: CASSPDRATEAFF
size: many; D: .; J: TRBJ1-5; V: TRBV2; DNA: TGTGCCAGCAGTTACGACGGATACAATCAGCCCCAGCATTTT; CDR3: CASSYDGYNQPQHF
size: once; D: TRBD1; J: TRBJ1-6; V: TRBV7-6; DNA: TGTGCCAGCAGCAGGGGGGACAGTGCTAATTCACCCCTCCACTTT; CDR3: CASSRGDSANSPLHF
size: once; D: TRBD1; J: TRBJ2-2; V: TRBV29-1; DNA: TGCAGCGTTGGACTTATGGGCCAGGGGGTGGTCGGGGACCTGTTTTTT; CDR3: CSVGLMGQGVVGDLFF
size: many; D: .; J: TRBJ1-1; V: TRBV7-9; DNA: TGTGCCAGCAGCCTTGACAGTGGAGCTCAGGCTTTCTTT; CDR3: CASSLDSGAQAFF
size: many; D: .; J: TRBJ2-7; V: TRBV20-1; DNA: TGCAGTGCTAGGACAGGAGACGAGCAGTACTTC; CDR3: CSARTGDEQYF
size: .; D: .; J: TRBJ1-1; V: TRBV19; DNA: TGTGCCAGTAGTCCCTCGACAGCGTACTCTGGGGCCACTGAAGCTTTCTTT; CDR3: CASSPSTAYSGATEAFF
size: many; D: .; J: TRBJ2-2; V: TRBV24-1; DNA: TGTGCCACCAGTGTCCTGCTTGACGCAGACGCCGGGGAGCTGTTTTTT; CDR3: CATSVLLDADAGELFF
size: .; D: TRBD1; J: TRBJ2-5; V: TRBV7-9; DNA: TGTGCCAGCAGCCAGGCAGGGGGCGACCGACAAGAGACCCAGTACTTC; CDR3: CASSQAGGDRQETQYF
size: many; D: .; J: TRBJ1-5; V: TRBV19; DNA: TGTGCCAGTAGTGGAGGGGACTCACTGGGGCAGCCCCAGCATTTT; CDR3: CASSGGDSLGQPQHF
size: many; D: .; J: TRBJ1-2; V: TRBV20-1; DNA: TGCAGTGCTAGAGTTCAGGGGAAGGATGGCTACACTTTC; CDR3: CSARVQGKDGYTF
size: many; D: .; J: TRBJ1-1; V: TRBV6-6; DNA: TGTGCCAGCAGTTACCCCGGACAGACGAACACTGAAGCTTTCTTT; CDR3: CASSYPGQTNTEAFF
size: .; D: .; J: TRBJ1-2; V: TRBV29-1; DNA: TGCAGCTGGATGACAGTTTTTAACTATGGCTACACCTTC; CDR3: CSWMTVFNYGYTF
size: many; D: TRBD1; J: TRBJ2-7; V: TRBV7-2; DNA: TGTGCCAGCAGCCCGCGGGACAGGGGGCACGAGCAGTACTTC; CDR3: CASSPRDRGHEQYF
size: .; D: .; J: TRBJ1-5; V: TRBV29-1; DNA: TGCAGCGTTGAAGCCGGGGACGGCAATCAGCCCCAGCATTTT; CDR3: CSVEAGDGNQPQHF
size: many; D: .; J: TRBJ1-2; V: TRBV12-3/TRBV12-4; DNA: TGTGCCAGCAGCTCCACCGGGACGGACTATGGCTACACCTTC; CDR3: CASSSTGTDYGYTF
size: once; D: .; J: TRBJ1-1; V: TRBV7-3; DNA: TGTGCCAGCAGCCCCAGGGGTTTGACTGAAGCTTTCTTT; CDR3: CASSPRGLTEAFF
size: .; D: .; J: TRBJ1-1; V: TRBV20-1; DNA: TGCAGTGCTATGTCGGCTCGGGACACCGGGGAGCTGTTT; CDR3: CSAMSARDTGELF